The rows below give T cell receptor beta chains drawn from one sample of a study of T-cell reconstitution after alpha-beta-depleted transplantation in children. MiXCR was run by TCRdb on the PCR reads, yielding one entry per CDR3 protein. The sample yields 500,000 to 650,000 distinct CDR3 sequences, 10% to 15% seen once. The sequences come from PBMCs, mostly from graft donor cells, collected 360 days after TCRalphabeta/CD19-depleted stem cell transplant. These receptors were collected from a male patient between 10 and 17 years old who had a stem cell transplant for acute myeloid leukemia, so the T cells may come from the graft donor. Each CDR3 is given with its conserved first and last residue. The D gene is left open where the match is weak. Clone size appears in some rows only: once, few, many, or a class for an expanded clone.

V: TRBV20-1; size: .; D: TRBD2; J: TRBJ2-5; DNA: TGCAGTGCTAGAGGGTCTAGCGGTTGGTACCAAGAGACCCAGTACTTC; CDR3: CSARGSSGWYQETQYF
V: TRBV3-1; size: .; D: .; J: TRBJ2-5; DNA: TGTGCCAGCAGCCAAGATATAGCCTCCTGGGCGCCTGAAGAGACCCAGTACTTC; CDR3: CASSQDIASWAPEETQYF
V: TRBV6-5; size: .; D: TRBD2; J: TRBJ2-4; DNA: TGTGCCAGCAGTTACATGGGACTAGCAGGAAACATTCAGTACTTC; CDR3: CASSYMGLAGNIQYF
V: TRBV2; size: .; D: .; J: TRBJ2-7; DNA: TGTGCCAGCACTGAACCTCCGGGGGTTGCCTACGAGCAGTACTTC; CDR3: CASTEPPGVAYEQYF
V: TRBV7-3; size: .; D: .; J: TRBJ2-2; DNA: TGTGCCAGCAGCTTAAAGTCGGCAGGGACCGGGGAGCTGTTTTTT; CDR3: CASSLKSAGTGELFF
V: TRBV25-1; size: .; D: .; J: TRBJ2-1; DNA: TGTGCCAGCAGAGAGAAGTTCCCGGCGGCCTACAATGAGCAGTTCTTC; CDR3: CASREKFPAAYNEQFF
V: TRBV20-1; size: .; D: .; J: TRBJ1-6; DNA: TGCAGTGCTAGCCCGGGTGGCCATTCACCCCTCCACTTT; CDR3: CSASPGGHSPLHF
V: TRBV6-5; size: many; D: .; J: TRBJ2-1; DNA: TGTGCCAGCAGTTATTCCAACAATGAGCAGTTCTTC; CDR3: CASSYSNNEQFF
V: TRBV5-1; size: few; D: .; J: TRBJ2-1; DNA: TGCGCCAGCAGCTCCGGGACACAGCTGAGCAATGAGCAGTTCTTC; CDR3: CASSSGTQLSNEQFF
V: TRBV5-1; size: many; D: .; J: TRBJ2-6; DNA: TGCGCCAGCAGCTTCAACAGTGCTGGGGCCAACGTCCTGACTTTC; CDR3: CASSFNSAGANVLTF
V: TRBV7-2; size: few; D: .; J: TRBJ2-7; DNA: TGTGCCAGCAGCCCATACGTGGGAAATTATTACGAGCAGTACTTC; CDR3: CASSPYVGNYYEQYF
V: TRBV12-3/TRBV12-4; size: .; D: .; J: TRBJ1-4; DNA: TGTGCCAGCAGACGGACCGGCCTCGGCGAAAAACTGTTTTTT; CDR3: CASRRTGLGEKLFF
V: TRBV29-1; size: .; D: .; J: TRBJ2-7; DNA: TGCAGCGTTGAAAGGTACGAGCAGTACTTC; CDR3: CSVERYEQYF
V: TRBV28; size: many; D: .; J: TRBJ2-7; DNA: TGTGCCAGCAGTCTCCAATACGAGCAGTACTTC; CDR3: CASSLQYEQYF
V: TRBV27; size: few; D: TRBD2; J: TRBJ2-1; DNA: TGTGCCAGCAACAAACCGGGACTACCTTACAATGAGCAGTTCTTC; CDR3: CASNKPGLPYNEQFF
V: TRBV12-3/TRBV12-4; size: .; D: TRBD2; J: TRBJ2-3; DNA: TGTGCCAGCAGTTTTGGTACTAGCGGGAGGCCAGATACGCAGTATTTT; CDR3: CASSFGTSGRPDTQYF
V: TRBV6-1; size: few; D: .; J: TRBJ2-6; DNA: TGTGCCAGCAGTGAAGCCAGGGACATTCGGCAGGGACTTCGTGGGGCCAACGTCCTGACTTTC; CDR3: CASSEARDIRQGLRGANVLTF
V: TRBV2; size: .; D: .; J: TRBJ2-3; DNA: TGTGCCAGCAGTGAAGCCCTCAGGGGATTCACAGATACGCAGTATTTT; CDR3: CASSEALRGFTDTQYF
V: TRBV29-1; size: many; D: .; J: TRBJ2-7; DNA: TGCAGCGTAGGTCCTTTGGGGACCTACGAGCAGTACTTC; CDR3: CSVGPLGTYEQYF
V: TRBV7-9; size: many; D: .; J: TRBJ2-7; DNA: TGTGCCAGCAGCTTAGGCCCGACTCAATCCTACGAGCAGTACTTC; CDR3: CASSLGPTQSYEQYF
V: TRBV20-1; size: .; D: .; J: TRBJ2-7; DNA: TGCAGTGCTGATCGGGGCCAGGGAGTTTTTTCCTACGAGCAGTACTTC; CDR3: CSADRGQGVFSYEQYF
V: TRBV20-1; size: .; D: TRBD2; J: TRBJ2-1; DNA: TGCAGTGCTACCTGGACTAGCGCCGCCTACAATGAGCAGTTCTTC; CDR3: CSATWTSAAYNEQFF
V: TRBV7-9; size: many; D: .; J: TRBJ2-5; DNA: TGTGCCAGCAGCTTTGAACCCGCGAGAAGCGAGACCCAGTACTTC; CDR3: CASSFEPARSETQYF
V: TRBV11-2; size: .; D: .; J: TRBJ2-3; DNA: TGTGCCAGCAGCTTAGTAGGGGTAGATACGCAGTATTTT; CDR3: CASSLVGVDTQYF
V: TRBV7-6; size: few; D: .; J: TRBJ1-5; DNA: TGTGCCAGCAGCTTAGGGGTTCGGGGTAGCAATCAGCCCCAGCATTTT; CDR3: CASSLGVRGSNQPQHF
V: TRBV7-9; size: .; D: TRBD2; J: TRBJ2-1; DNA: TGTGCCAGCAGCTCTAGCGGGAGGGCGGGGGAGCAGTTCTTC; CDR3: CASSSSGRAGEQFF
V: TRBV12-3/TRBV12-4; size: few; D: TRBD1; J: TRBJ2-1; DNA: TGTGCCAGCACCCCTGAGGGGGCGAGAAATGAGCAGTTCTTC; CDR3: CASTPEGARNEQFF
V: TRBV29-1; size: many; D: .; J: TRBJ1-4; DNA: TGCAGCGTTAGGAAGGCGACTAATGAAAAACTGTTTTTT; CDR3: CSVRKATNEKLFF
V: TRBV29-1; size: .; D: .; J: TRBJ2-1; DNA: TGCAGCGTTGATATTCGGGGTTCGAATGAGCAGTTCTTC; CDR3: CSVDIRGSNEQFF
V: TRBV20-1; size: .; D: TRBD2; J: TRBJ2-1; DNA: TGCAGTGCTAGTAGCGGGAGAAACTCCTACAATGAGCAGTTCTTC; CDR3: CSASSGRNSYNEQFF
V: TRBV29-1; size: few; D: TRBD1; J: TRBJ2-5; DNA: TGCAGCGTATGGACAGGGTGGGGGGAGACCCAGTACTTC; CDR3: CSVWTGWGETQYF
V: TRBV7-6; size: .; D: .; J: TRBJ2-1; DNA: TGTGCCAGCAGCTTAGCCCCCCGTTGGAGGGAAAGGGCATTAGGCAATGAGCAGTTCTTC; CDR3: CASSLAPRWRERALGNEQFF
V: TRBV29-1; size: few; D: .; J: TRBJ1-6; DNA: TGCAGCGTTCAAGGAGATTCTTATAATTCACCCCTCCACTTT; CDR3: CSVQGDSYNSPLHF
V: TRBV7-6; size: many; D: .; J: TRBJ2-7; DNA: TGTGCCAGCAGCTTAGTGGAGACTAGCTACGAGCAGTACTTC; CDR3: CASSLVETSYEQYF
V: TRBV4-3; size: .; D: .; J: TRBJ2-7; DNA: TGCGCCAGCAGCCCAGACATTACCTACGAGCAGTACTTC; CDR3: CASSPDITYEQYF
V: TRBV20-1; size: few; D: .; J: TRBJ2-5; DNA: TGCACTCCGGGACAAGAAGAGACCCAGTACTTC; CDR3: CTPGQEETQYF
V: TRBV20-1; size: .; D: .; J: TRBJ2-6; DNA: TGCAGTGCTAGAAGGTCCAGGGCCTCTGGGGCCAACGTCCTGACTTTC; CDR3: CSARRSRASGANVLTF
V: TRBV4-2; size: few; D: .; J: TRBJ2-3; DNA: TGTGCCAGCAGCCAAGAAGGTCGGGGCAGGGACACAGATACGCAGTATTTT; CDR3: CASSQEGRGRDTDTQYF
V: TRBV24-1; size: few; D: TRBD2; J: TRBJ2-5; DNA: TGTGCCACCTTCTCAGGACTAGCGGGCGAGACCCAGTACTTC; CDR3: CATFSGLAGETQYF
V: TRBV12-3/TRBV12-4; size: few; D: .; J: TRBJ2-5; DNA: TGTGCCAGCAGTTTGGAACGGGGCCGGGGCGAGACCCAGTACTTC; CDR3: CASSLERGRGETQYF
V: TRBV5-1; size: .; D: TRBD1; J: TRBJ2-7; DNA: TGCGCCAGCAGCGTAAGGGACAGGGGGCGCGACGAGCAGTACTTC; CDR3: CASSVRDRGRDEQYF
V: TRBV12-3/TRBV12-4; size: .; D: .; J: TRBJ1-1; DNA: TGTGCCAGCAGTCCCCGACAGCCTGCTGAAGCTTTCTTT; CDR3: CASSPRQPAEAFF
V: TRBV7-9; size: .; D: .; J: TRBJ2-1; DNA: TGTGCCAGCAGGGCACGAGCCTACAATGAGCAGTTCTTC; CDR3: CASRARAYNEQFF